This T cell receptor beta chain was sequenced during a study of blood T cell repertoires in COVID-19. Study-wide background: Italy, Spain and the United States were the sources of the convalescent and acute COVID-19 samples.

Germline V CDR1 and CDR2: SGHAT, FQNNGV. The V end was cut by 1 base, the J end by 3 bases, with 10 bases between. This CDR3 comprises 15 residues. Repertoires were generated with immunoSEQ multiplex PCR, while TCRdb's copy carries only in-frame clones and drops some. The sample lists 110,000 or so clones, about 74% occurring once. This chain connects TRBV11-2 to TRBJ2-1, with D perhaps matching TRBD2 (6 bases). This receptor was taken from a man between 65 and 85 years old with acute or convalescent COVID-19. Specimen: peripheral blood. The DNA for the CDR3 is TGTGCCAGCAGCTTAGGGAGGGGTCGCTACAATGAGCAGTTCTTC. Translating gives CASSLGRGRYNEQFF. Filled out from reference TRBV11-2 and TRBJ2-1, the complete variable domain reads EAGVAQSPRYKIIEKRQSVAFWCNPISGHATLYWYQQILGQGPKLLIQFQNNGVVDDSQLPKDRFSAERLKGVDSTLKIQPAKLEDSAVYLCASSLGRGRYNEQFFGPGTRLTVL.